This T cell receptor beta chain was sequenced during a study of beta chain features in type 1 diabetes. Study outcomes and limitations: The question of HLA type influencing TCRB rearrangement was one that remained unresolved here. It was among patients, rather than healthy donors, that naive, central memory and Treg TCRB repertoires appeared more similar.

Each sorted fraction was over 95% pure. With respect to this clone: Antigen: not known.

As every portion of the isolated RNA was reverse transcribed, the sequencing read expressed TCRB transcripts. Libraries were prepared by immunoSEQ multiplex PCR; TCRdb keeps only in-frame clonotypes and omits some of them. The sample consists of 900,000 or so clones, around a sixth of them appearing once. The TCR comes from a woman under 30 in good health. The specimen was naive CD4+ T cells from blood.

Here the CDR3 reads CASSSGLAVQYF. CDR3 sequence (DNA): TGTGCCAGCAGCTCTGGACTAGCGGTTCAGTACTTC. The chain combines TRBV7-2 with TRBJ2-4, with 10 nucleotides matching TRBD2. The CDR3 spans 12 residues. V shed 4 bases, J shed 11 bases, and the junction held 2 bases outside the gene matches. Germline CDR1 and CDR2: SGHTA and FQGNSA.